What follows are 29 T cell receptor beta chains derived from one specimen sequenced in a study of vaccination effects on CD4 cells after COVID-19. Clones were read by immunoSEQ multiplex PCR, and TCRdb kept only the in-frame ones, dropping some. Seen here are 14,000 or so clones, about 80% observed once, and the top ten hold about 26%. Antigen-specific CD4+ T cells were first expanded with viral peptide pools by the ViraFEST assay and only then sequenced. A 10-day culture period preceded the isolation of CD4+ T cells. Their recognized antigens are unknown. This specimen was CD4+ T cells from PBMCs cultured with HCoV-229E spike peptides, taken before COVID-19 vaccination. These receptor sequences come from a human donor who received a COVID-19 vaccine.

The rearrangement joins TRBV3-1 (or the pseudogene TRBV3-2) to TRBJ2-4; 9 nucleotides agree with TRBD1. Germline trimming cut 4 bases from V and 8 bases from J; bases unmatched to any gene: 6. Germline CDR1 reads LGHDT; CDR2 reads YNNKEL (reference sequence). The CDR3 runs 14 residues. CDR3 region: CASSLGQGSDIQYF. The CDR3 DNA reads TGTGCCAGCAGCCTGGGACAGGGATCGGACATTCAGTACTTC.

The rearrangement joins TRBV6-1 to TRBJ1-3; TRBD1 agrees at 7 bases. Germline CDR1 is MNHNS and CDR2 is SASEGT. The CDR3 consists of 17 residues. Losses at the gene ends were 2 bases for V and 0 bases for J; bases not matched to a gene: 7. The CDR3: CASSEHQPGGSGNTIYF. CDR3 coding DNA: TGTGCCAGCAGTGAACACCAACCAGGGGGCTCTGGAAACACCATATATTTT.

The CDR3 loop is CASGLTGGMAFF. The CDR3 bases are TGTGCCAGCGGGTTGACCGGGGGGATGGCTTTCTTT. The V gene is TRBV12-3 or TRBV12-4, the J gene TRBJ1-1; tentative D call: TRBD1 (5 bases). The V and J ends lost 8 bases and 11 bases respectively, with 18 bases between them. The CDR3 is made up of 12 amino acids.

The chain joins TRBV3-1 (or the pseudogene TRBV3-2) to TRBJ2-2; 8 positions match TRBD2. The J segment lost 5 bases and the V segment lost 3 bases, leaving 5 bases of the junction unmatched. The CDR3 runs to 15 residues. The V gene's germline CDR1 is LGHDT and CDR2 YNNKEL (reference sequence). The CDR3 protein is CASSQSGSSTGELFF. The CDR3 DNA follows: TGTGCCAGCAGCCAGAGCGGGAGTAGTACCGGGGAGCTGTTTTTT.

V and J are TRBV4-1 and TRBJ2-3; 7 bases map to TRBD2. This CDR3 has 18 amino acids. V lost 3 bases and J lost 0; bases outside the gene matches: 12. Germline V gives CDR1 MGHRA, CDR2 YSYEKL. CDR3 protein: CASSHPLGRGSSTDTQYF. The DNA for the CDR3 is TGCGCCAGCAGCCACCCCCTAGGGAGGGGCTCCAGCACAGATACGCAGTATTTT.

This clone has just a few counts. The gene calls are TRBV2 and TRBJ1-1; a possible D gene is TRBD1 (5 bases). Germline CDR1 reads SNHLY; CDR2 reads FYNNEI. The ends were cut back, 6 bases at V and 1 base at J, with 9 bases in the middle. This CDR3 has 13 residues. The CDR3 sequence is CASSRQKNTEAFF. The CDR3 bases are TGTGCCAGCAGCCGACAGAAGAACACTGAAGCTTTCTTT.

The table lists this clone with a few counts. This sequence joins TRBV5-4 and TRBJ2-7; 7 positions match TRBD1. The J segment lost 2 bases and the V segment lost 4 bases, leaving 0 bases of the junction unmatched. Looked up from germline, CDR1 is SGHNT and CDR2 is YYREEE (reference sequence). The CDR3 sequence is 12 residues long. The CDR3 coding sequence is TGTGCCAGCAGCACAGGGGCCTACGAGCAGTACTTC. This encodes CASSTGAYEQYF.

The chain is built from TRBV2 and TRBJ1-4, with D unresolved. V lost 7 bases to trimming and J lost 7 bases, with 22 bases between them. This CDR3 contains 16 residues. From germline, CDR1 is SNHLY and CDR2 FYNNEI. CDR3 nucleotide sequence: TGTGCCAGCAACCCGATCCCAAGTGGGGAACCTGAAAAACTGTTTTTT. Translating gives CASNPIPSGEPEKLFF.

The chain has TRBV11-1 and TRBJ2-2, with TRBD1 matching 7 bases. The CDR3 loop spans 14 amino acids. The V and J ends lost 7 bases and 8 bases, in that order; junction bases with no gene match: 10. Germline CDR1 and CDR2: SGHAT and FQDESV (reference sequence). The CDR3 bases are TGTGCCAGCACCCTGACAGGGCCCGCGGGGGAGCTGTTTTTT. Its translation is CASTLTGPAGELFF.

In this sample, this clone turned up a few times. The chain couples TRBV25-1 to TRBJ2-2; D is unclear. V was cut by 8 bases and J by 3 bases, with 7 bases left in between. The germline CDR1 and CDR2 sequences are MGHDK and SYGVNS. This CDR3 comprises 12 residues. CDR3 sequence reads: CASAQYTGELFF. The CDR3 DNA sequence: TGTGCCAGCGCTCAGTACACCGGGGAGCTGTTTTTT.

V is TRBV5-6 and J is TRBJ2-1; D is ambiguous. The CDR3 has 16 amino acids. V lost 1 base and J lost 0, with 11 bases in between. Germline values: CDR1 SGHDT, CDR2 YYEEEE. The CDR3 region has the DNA TGTGCCAGCAGCTTGAGGCGTGCAACCTCCTACAATGAGCAGTTCTTC. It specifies CASSLRRATSYNEQFF.

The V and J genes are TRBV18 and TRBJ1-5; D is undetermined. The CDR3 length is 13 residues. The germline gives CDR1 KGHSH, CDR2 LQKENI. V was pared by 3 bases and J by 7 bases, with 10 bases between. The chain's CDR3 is CASSPGGRQPQHF. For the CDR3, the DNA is TGTGCCAGCTCACCGGGAGGGCGGCAGCCCCAGCATTTT.

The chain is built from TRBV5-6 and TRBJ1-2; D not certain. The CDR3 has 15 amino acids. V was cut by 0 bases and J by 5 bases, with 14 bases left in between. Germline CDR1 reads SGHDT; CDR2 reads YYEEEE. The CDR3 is CASSLARAEGYGYTF. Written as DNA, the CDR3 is TGTGCCAGCAGCTTGGCTAGGGCAGAAGGGTATGGCTACACCTTC.

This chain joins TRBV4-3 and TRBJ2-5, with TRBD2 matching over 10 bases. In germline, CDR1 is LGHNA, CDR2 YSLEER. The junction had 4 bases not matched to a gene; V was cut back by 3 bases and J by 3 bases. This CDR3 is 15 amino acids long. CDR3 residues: CASSQSGTSEETQYF. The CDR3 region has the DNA TGCGCCAGCAGCCAGTCCGGGACTAGCGAAGAGACCCAGTACTTC.

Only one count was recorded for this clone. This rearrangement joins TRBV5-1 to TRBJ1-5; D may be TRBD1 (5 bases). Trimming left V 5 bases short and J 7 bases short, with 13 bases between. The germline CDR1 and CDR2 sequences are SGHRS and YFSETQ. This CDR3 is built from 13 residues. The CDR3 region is CASRQGEGQPQHF. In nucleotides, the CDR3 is TGCGCCAGCAGGCAGGGAGAGGGGCAGCCCCAGCATTTT.

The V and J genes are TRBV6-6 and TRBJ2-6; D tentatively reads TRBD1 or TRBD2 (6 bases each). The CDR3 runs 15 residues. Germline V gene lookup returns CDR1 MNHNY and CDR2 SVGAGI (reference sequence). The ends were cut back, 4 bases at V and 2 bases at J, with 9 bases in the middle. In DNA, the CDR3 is TGTGCCAGCAGTTTAAGGGGGGCTGGGGCCAACGTCCTGACTTTC. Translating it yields CASSLRGAGANVLTF.

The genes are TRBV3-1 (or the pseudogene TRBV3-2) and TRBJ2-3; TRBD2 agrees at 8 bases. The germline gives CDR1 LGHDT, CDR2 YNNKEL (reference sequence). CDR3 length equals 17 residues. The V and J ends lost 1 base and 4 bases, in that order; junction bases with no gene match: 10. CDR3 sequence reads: CASSQGSGGPLADTQYF. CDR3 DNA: TGTGCCAGCAGCCAAGGGTCGGGAGGGCCCCTGGCAGATACGCAGTATTTT.

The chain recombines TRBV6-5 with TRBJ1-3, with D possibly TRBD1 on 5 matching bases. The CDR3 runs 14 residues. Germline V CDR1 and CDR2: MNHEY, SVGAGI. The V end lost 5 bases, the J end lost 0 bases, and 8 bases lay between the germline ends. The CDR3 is CASSTGISGNTIYF. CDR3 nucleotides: TGTGCCAGCAGTACAGGCATCTCTGGAAACACCATATATTTT.

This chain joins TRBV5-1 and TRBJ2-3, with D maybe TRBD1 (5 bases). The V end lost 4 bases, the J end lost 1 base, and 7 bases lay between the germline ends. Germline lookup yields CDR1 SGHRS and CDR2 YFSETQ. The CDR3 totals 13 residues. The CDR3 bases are TGCGCCAGCAGCCCGACAGGCACAGATACGCAGTATTTT. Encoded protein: CASSPTGTDTQYF.

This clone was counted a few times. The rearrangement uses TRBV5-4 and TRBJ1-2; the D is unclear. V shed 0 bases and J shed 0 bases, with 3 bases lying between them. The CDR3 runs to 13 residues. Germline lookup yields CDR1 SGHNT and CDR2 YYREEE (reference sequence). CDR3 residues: CASSLDSNYGYTF. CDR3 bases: TGTGCCAGCAGCTTGGATTCTAACTATGGCTACACCTTC. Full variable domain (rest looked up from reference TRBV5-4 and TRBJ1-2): ETGVTQSPTHLIKTRGQQVTLRCSSQSGHNTVSWYQQALGQGPQFIFQYYREEENGRGNFPPRFSGLQFPNYSSELNVNALELDDSALYLCASSLDSNYGYTFGSGTRLTVV.

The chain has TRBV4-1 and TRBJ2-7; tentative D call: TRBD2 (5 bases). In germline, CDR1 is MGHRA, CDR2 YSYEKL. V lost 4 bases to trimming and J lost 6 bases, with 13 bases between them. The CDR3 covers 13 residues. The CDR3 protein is CASSPRTFVEQYF. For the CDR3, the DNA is TGCGCCAGCAGCCCACGGACTTTCGTCGAGCAGTACTTC.

CDR3 nucleotides: TGTGCCAGCAAATTACAGGGGGTCGGTGGCTACACCTTC. Protein: CASKLQGVGGYTF. The V gene is TRBV12-3 or TRBV12-4, the J gene TRBJ1-2; the match to TRBD1 covers 8 bases. V was pared by 7 bases and J by 7 bases, with 8 bases of the junction left unmatched. The CDR3 is 13 amino acids.

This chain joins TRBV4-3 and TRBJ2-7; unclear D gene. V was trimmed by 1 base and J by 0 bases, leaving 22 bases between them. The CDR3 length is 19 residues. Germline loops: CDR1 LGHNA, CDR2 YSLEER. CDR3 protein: CASSQGIQWRRNLSYEQYF. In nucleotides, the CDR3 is TGCGCCAGCAGCCAAGGGATTCAATGGCGACGGAACCTCTCCTACGAGCAGTACTTC.

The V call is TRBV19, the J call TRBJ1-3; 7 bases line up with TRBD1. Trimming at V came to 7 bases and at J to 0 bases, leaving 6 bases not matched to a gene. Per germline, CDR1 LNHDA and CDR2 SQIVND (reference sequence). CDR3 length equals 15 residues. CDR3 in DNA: TGTGCCAGTAATATGGACAGGTTCTCTGGAAACACCATATATTTT. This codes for CASNMDRFSGNTIYF.

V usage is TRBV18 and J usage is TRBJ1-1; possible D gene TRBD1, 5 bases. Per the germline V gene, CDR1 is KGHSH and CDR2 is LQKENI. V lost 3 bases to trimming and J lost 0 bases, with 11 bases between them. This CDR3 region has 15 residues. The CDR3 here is CASSPARTLNTEAFF. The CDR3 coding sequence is TGTGCCAGCTCACCGGCAAGGACATTGAACACTGAAGCTTTCTTT.

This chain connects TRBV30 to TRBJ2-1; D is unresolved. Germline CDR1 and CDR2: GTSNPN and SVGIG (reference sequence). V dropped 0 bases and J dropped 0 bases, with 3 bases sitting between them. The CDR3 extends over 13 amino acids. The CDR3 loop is CAWSVGSYNEQFF. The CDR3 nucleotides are TGTGCCTGGAGTGTTGGCTCCTACAATGAGCAGTTCTTC.

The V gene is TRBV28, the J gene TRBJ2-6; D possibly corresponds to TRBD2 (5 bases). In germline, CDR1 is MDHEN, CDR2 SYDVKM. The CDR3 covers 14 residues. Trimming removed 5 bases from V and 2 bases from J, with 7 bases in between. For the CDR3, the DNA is TGTGCCAGCAGTAAGACTACTGGGGCCAACGTCCTGACTTTC. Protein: CASSKTTGANVLTF.

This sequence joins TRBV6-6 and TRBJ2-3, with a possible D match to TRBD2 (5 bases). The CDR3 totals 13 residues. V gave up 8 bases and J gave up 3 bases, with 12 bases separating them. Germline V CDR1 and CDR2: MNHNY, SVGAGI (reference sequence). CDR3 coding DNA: TGTGCCAGCCTGGCGGGTTGGACAGATACGCAGTATTTT. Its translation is CASLAGWTDTQYF.

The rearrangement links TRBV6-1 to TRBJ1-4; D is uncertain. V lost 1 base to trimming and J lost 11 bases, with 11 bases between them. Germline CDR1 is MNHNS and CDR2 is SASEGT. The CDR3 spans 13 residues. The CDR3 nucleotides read TGTGCCAGCAGTGAAGGGCGGGATGGGAAACTGTTTTTT. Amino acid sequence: CASSEGRDGKLFF.